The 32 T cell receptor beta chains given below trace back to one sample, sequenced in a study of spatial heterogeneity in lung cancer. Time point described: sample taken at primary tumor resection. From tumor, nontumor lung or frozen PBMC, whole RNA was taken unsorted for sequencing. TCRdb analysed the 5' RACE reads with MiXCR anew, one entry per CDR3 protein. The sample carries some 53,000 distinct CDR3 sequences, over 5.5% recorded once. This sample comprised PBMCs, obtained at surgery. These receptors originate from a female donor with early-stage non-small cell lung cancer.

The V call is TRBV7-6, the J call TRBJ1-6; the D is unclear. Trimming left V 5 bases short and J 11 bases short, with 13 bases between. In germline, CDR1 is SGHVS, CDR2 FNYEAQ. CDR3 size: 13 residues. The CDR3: CASSRNYLTPLHF. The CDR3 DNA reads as TGTGCCAGCAGCCGTAACTATTTGACACCCCTCCACTTT.

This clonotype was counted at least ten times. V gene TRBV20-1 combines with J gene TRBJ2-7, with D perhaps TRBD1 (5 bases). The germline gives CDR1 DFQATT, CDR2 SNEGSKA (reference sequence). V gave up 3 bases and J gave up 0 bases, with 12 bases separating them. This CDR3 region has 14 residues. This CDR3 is CSARGRAISYEQYF. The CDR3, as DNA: TGCAGTGCTAGGGGCAGGGCGATCTCCTACGAGCAGTACTTC.

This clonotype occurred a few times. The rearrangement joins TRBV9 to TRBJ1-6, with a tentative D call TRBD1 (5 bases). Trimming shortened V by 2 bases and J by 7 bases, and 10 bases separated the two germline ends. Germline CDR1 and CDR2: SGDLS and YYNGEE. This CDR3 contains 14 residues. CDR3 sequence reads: CASSVGVANSPLHF. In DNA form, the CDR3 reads TGTGCCAGCAGCGTGGGGGTTGCGAATTCACCCCTCCACTTT.

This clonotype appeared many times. This CDR3 reads CASSQNPPASGGPEQFF. The CDR3 DNA reads as TGTGCCAGCAGCCAAAACCCCCCGGCTAGCGGGGGGCCTGAGCAGTTCTTC. The chain joins TRBV3-1 to TRBJ2-1, with 11 positions matching TRBD2. Germline trimming cut 2 bases from V and 9 bases from J; bases unmatched to any gene: 12. The length of the CDR3 is 17 residues. Germline CDR1 reads LGHDT; CDR2 reads YNNKEL (reference sequence).

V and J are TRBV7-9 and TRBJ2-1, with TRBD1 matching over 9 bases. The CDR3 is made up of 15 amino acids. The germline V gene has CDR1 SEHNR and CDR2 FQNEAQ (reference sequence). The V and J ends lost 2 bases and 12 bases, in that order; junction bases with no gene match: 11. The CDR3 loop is CASSLRDREVIPQFF. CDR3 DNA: TGTGCCAGCAGCTTAAGGGACAGGGAGGTAATCCCGCAGTTCTTC.

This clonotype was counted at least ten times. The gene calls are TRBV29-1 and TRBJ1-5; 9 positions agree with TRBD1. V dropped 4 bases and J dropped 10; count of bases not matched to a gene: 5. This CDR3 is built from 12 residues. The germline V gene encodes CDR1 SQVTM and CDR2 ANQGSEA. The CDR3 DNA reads TGCAGCGTTGGCGGACAGGGGATTCCCCAGCATTTT. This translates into CSVGGQGIPQHF.

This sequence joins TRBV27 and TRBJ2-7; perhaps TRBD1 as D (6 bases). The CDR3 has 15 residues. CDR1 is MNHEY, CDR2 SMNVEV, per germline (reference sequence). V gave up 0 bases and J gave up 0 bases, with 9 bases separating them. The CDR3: CASSLSGQSSYEQYF. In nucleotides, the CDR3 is TGTGCCAGCAGTTTATCCGGACAGAGCTCCTACGAGCAGTACTTC.

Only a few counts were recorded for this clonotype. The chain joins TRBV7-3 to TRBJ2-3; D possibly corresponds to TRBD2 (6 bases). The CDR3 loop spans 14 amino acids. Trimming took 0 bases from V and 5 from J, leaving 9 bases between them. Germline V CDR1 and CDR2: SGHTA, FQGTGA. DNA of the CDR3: TGTGCCAGCAGCTTAACGGGGGGTAGAGATACGCAGTATTTT. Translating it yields CASSLTGGRDTQYF. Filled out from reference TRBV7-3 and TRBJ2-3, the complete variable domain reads GAGVSQTPSNKVTEKGKYVELRCDPISGHTALYWYRQSLGQGPEFLIYFQGTGAADDSGLPNDRFFAVRPEGSVSTLKIQRTERGDSAVYLCASSLTGGRDTQYFGPGTRLTVL.

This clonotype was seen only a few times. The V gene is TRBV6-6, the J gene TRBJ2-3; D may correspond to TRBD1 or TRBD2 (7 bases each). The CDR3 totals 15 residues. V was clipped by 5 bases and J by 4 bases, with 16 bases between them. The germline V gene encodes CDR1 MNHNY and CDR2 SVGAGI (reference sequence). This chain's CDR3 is CASSLQGRGADTQYF. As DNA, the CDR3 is TGTGCCAGCAGTCTACAGGGGAGGGGCGCAGATACGCAGTATTTT.

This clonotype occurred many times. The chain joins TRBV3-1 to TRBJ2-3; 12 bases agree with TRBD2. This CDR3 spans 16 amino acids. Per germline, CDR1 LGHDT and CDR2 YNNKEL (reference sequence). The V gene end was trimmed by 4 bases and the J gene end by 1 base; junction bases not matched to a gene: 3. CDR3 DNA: TGTGCCAGCAGCCGACGGACTAGCGGGGGCACAGATACGCAGTATTTT. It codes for CASSRRTSGGTDTQYF.

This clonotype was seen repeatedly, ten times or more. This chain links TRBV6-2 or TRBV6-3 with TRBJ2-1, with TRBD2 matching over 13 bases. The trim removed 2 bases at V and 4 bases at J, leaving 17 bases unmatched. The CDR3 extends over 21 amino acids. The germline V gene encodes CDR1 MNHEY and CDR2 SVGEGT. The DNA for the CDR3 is TGTGCCAGCAGTTACAATCGGAAACACCCTGGGACTAGCGGGGTATACAATGAGCAGTTCTTC. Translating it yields CASSYNRKHPGTSGVYNEQFF.

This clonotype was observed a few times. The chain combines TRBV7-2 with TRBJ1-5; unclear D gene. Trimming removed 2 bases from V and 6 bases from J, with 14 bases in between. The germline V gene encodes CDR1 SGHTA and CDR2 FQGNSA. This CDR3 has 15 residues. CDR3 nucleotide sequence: TGTGCCAGCAGCTTAAGGCCCGGAGAGGGTCAGCCCCAGCATTTT. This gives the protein CASSLRPGEGQPQHF.

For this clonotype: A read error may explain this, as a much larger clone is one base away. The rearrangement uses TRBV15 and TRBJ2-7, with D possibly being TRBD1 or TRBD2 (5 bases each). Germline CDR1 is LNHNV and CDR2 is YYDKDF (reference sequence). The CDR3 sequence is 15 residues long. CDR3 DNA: TGTGTCACCAAATTACACGGGGCGGGCTCCTACGAGCAGTACTTC. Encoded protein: CVTKLHGAGSYEQYF.

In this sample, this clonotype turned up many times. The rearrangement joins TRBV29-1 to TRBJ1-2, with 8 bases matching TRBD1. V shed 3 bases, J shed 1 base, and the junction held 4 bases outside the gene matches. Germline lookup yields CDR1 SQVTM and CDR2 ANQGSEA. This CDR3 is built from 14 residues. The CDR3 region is CSVDLGQVNYGYTF. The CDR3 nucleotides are TGCAGCGTTGACTTGGGACAGGTTAACTATGGCTACACCTTC.

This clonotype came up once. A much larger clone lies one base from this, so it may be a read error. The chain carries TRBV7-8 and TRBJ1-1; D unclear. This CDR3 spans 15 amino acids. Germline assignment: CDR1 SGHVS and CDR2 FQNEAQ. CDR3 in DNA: TGTGCCAGCAGCTTCGGCCCCGCCCGGCACACTGAAGCTTACTTT. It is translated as CASSFGPARHTEAYF.

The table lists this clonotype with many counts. CDR3 protein: CASSTKPLGTRQGAQNEQYF. CDR3 sequence (DNA): TGTGCCAGCAGCACCAAGCCCCTGGGAACCCGACAGGGGGCGCAGAACGAGCAGTACTTC. The gene calls are TRBV7-8 and TRBJ2-7; 10 nucleotides agree with TRBD1. The CDR3 covers 20 residues. CDR1 and CDR2 (germline): SGHVS, FQNEAQ. V dropped 5 bases and J dropped 5; count of bases not matched to a gene: 24.

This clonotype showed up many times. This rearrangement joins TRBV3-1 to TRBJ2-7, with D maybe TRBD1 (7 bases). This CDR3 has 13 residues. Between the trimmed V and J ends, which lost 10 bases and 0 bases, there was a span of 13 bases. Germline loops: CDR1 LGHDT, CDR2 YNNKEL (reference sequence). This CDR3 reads CATRGTASYEQYF. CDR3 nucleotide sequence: TGTGCCACCCGGGGGACAGCCTCCTACGAGCAGTACTTC.

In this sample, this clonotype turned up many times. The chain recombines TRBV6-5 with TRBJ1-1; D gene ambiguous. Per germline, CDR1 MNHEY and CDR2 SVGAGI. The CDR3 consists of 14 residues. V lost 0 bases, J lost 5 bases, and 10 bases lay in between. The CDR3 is CASSYSAGGTEAFF. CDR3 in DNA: TGTGCCAGCAGTTACTCAGCGGGAGGAACTGAAGCTTTCTTT.

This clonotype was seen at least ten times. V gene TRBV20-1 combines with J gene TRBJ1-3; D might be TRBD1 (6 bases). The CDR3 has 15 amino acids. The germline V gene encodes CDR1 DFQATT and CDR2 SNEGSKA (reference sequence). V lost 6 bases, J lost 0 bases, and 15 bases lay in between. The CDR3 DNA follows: TGCAGTGCCAGTAATACAGGGTCCTCTGGAAACACCATATATTTT. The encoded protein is CSASNTGSSGNTIYF.

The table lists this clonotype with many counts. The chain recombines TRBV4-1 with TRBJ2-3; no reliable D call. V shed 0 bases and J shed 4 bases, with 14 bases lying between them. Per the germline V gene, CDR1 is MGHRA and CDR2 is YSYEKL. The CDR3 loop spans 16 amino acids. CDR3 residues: CASSQDLGRLADTQYF. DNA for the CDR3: TGCGCCAGCAGCCAAGATCTGGGCAGGTTGGCAGATACGCAGTATTTT.

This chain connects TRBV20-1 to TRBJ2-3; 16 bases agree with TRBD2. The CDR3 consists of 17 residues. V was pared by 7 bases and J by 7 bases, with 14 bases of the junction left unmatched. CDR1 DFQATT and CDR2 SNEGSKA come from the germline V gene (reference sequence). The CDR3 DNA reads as TGCAGTGTTGCTACGGGACTAGCGGGGGGGCGAGGGAATACGCAGTATTTT. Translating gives CSVATGLAGGRGNTQYF.

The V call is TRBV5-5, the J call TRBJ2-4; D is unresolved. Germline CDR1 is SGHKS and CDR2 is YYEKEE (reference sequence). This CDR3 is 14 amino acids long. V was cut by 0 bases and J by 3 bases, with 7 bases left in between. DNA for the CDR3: TGTGCCAGCAGCTTGGCCGGTGGCAAAAACATTCAGTACTTC. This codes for CASSLAGGKNIQYF.

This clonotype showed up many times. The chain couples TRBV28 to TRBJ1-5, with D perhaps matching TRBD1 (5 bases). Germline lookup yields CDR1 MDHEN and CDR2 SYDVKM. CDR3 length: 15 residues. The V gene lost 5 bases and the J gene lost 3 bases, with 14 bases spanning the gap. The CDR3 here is CASSPLRGPNQPQHF. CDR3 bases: TGTGCCAGCAGTCCCCTTCGGGGCCCCAATCAGCCCCAGCATTTT.

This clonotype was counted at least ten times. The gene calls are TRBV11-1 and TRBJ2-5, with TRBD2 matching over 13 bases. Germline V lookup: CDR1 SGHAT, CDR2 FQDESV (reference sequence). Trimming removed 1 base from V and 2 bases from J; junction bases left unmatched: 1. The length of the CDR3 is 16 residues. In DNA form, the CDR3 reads TGTGCCAGCAGCTTAGGACTAGCGGGGGGACAAGAGACCCAGTACTTC. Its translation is CASSLGLAGGQETQYF.

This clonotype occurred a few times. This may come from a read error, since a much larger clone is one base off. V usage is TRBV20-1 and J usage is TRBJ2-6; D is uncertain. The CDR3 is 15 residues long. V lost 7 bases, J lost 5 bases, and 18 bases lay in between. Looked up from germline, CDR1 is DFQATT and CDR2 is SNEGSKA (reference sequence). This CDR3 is CSVNPKVTWANVLTF. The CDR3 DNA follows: TGCAGTGTAAATCCTAAAGTCACTTGGGCCAACGTCCTGACTTTC.

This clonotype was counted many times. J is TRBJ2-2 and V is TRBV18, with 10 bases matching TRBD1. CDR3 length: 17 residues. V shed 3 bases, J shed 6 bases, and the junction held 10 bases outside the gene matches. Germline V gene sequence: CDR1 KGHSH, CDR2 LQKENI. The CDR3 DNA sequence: TGTGCCAGCTCACCGTCCCCTGGGACAGGGGATTCCGGGGAGCTGTTTTTT. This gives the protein CASSPSPGTGDSGELFF.

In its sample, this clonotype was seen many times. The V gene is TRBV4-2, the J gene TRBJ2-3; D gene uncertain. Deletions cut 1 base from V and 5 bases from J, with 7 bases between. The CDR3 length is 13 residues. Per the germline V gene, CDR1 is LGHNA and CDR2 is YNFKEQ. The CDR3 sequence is CASSQGGIDTQYF. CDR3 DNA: TGTGCCAGCAGCCAAGGTGGAATAGATACGCAGTATTTT.

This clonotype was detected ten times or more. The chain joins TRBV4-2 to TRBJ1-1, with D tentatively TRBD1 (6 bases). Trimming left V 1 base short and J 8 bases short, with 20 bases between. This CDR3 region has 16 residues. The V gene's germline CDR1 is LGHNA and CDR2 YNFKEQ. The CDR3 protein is CASSQVSRNRDNEAFF. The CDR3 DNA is TGTGCCAGCAGCCAAGTCTCCCGGAACAGGGATAACGAAGCTTTCTTT.

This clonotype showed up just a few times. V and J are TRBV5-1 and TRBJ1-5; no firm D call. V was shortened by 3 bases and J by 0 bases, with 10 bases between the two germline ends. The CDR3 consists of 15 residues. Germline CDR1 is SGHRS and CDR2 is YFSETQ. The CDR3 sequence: CASSSDGYSNQPQHF. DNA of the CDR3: TGCGCCAGCAGCTCTGACGGCTATAGCAATCAGCCCCAGCATTTT. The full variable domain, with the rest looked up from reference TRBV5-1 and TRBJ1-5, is KAGVTQTPRYLIKTRGQQVTLSCSPISGHRSVSWYQQTPGQGLQFLFEYFSETQRNKGNFPGRFSGRQFSNSRSEMNVSTLELGDSALYLCASSSDGYSNQPQHFGDGTRLSIL.

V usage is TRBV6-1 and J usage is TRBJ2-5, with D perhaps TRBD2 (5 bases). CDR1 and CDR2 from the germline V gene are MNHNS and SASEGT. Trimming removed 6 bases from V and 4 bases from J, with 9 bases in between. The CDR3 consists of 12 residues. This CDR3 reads CASRPSGETQYF. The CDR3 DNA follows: TGTGCCAGCAGACCGAGCGGAGAGACCCAGTACTTC.

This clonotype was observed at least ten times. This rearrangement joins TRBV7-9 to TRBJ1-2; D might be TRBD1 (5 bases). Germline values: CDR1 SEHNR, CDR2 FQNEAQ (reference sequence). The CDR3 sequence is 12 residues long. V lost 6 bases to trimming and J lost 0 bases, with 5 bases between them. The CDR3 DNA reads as TGTGCCAGCAGGGGGGCTAACTATGGCTACACCTTC. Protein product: CASRGANYGYTF. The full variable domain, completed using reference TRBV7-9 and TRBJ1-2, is DTGVSQNPRHKITKRGQNVTFRCDPISEHNRLYWYRQTLGQGPEFLTYFQNEAQLEKSRLLSDRFSAERPKGSFSTLEIQRTEQGDSAMYLCASRGANYGYTFGSGTRLTVV.

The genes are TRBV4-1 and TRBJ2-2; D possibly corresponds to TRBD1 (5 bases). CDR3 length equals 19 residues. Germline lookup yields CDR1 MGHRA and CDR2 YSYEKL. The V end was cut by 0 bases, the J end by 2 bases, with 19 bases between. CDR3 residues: CASSQDRARVLKNTGELFF. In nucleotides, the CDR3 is TGCGCCAGCAGCCAAGATCGGGCCAGGGTTCTGAAAAACACCGGGGAGCTGTTTTTT.